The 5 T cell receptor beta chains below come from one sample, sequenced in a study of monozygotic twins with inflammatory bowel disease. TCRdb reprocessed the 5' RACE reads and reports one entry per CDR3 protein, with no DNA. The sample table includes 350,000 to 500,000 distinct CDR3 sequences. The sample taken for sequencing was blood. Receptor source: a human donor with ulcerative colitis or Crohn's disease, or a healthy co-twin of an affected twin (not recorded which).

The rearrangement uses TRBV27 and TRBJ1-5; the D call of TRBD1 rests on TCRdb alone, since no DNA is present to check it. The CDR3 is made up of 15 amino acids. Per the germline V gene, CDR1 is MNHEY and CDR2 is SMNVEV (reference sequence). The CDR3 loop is CASTQSGGGNQPQHF.

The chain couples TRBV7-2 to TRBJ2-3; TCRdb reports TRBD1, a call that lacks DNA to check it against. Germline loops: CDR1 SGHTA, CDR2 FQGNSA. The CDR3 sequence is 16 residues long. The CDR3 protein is CASSLSGARGADTQYF.

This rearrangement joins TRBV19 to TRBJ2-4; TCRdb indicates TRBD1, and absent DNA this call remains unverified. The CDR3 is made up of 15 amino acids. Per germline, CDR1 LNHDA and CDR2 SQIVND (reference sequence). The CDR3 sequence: CASRRTGVAKNIQYF.

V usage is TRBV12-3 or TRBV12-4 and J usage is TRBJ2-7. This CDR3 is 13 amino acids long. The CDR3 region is CASSPSGTTKQYF.

CDR3 sequence reads: CASSYLGGQLHYEQYF. This chain connects TRBV6-5 to TRBJ2-7; TCRdb proposes TRBD2, but this gene call is untestable without DNA. Germline V gives CDR1 MNHEY, CDR2 SVGAGI. This CDR3 region has 16 residues.